These T cell receptor beta chains were read from a single sample in a study of T cells in localized non-small cell lung cancer. The assay was immunoSEQ multiplex PCR, and TCRdb's table has in-frame clones only and misses some. The sample shows tens of thousands of clones, approximately 84% of them seen only once. The specimen comprised peripheral blood, sampled before any cancer treatment. These receptors were collected from a male donor older than 55 with stage I squamous cell lung carcinoma. Both conserved end residues are part of each CDR3. A D gene is named only where the DNA matches it firmly. Size tells how often a clone was seen (once, few, many) or the class of an expanded clone, and some rows leave it out.

once,TRBV11-2,TRBJ2-7,.,TGTGCCAGCAGCTTAGAGGCAGGGTCCTACGAGCAGTACTTC,CASSLEAGSYEQYF
.,TRBV4-1,TRBJ1-2,.,TGCGCCAGCAGCCAAGGTACGGAGAACTATGGCTACACCTTC,CASSQGTENYGYTF
.,TRBV9,TRBJ1-1,.,TGTGCCAGCAGCGTAGGCCGTAACACTGAAGCTTTCTTT,CASSVGRNTEAFF
.,TRBV7-2,TRBJ2-3,.,TGTGCCAGCAGCTTAATGGGAAGCACAGATACGCAGTATTTT,CASSLMGSTDTQYF
once,TRBV5-5,TRBJ2-1,.,TGTGCCAGCAGCTTGGGGGTGAATGAGCAGTTCTTC,CASSLGVNEQFF
once,TRBV2,TRBJ2-7,TRBD2,TGTGCCAGCAGCTTGGGGACTAGCGGGGCCCCCTACGAGCAGTACTTC,CASSLGTSGAPYEQYF
.,TRBV7-9,TRBJ2-4,TRBD1,TGTGCCAGCAGCCGCGCCTCCGGGACAGGGGGGAACATTCAGTACTTC,CASSRASGTGGNIQYF
once,TRBV6-5,TRBJ1-1,.,TGTGCCAGCAGCAGATTTATGGACAGGAACACTGAAGCTTTCTTT,CASSRFMDRNTEAFF
.,TRBV15,TRBJ1-1,TRBD1,TGTGCCACCAGCAGAGAGTCCGGACAGGGCCAAGCTTTCTTT,CATSRESGQGQAFF
.,TRBV7-9,TRBJ2-2,.,TGTGCCAGCAGTCCCACTCAGGGATACACCGGGGAGCTGTTTTTT,CASSPTQGYTGELFF
.,TRBV10-1,TRBJ2-1,TRBD2,TGCGCCAGCAGTGGGACTAGCGGGAGGATTGGTGTATATGAGCAGTTCTTC,CASSGTSGRIGVYEQFF
few,TRBV2,TRBJ1-2,.,TGTGCCAGCCCGGCCCTCGTCTATGGCTACACCTTC,CASPALVYGYTF
.,TRBV9,TRBJ2-1,.,TGTGCCAGCAGCGTAGATGTAGGGACACTGGGCAATGAGCAGTTCTTC,CASSVDVGTLGNEQFF
.,TRBV14,TRBJ1-3,.,TGTGCCAGCAGCCACCGGCAGGGAGGAAACACCATATATTTT,CASSHRQGGNTIYF
once,TRBV5-4,TRBJ2-3,.,TGTGCCAGCAGCTTGGGGCGGGGCACAGATACGCAGTATTTT,CASSLGRGTDTQYF
few,TRBV5-1,TRBJ2-7,.,TGCGCCAGCAGGGACGGGCACTACGAGCAGTACTTC,CASRDGHYEQYF
.,TRBV6-5,TRBJ2-7,TRBD1,TGTGCCAGCAGTCCGCCCGGGACAGCGCTAATGCAGTACTTC,CASSPPGTALMQYF
once,TRBV5-1,TRBJ1-2,.,TGCGCCAGCAGCTTGACGGGGGGGAAGAACAACTATGGCTACACCTTC,CASSLTGGKNNYGYTF
.,TRBV19,TRBJ1-2,.,TGTGCCAGTACGACTGGCGGATGGGGCTACACCTTC,CASTTGGWGYTF
once,TRBV30,TRBJ2-7,.,TGTGCCTGGAGTAAAAAGATAGCAGGCCTCTACGAGCAGTACTTC,CAWSKKIAGLYEQYF
.,TRBV6-1,TRBJ2-7,.,TGTGCCAGCAGATACCGGGACACCTACGAGCAGTACTTC,CASRYRDTYEQYF
.,TRBV5-4,TRBJ2-5,.,TGTGCCAGCAATCAGGGAGCCGAAGAGACCCAGTACTTC,CASNQGAEETQYF
.,TRBV6-5,TRBJ1-1,.,TGTGCCAGCAGTTACTCGATGGTCTGGAGGAACACTGAAGCTTTCTTT,CASSYSMVWRNTEAFF
few,TRBV6-5,TRBJ2-3,.,TGTGCCAGCAGTTCCCGGAGGGCCCCTAGCACAGATACGCAGTATTTT,CASSSRRAPSTDTQYF
.,TRBV7-9,TRBJ1-3,.,TGTGCCAGCCTCTGGGACCTCTCTGGAAACACCATATATTTT,CASLWDLSGNTIYF
.,TRBV11-2,TRBJ1-6,.,TGTGCCAGCAGCGGAGCAGTGAATTCACCCCTCCACTTT,CASSGAVNSPLHF
.,TRBV10-3,TRBJ2-7,.,TGTGCCATCAGAAGGACAAGCTCCTACGAGCAGTACTTC,CAIRRTSSYEQYF
.,TRBV5-4,TRBJ2-7,TRBD2,TGTGCCAGCAGCCACCCGGGGGGGAGCGACGAGCAGTACTTC,CASSHPGGSDEQYF
.,TRBV6-5,TRBJ1-1,.,TGTGCCAGCACCCTTACGACAGTAAACACTGAAGCTTTCTTT,CASTLTTVNTEAFF
.,TRBV6-5,TRBJ2-7,TRBD2,TGTGCCAGCTGGAAGCGGGGGGGGAGCTCCTACGAGCAGTACTTC,CASWKRGGSSYEQYF
.,TRBV5-1,TRBJ2-7,TRBD2,TGCGCCAGCAGCCTGACTAGCGGGAGTACCGAGCAGTACTTC,CASSLTSGSTEQYF
.,TRBV29-1,TRBJ1-2,.,TGCAGCGTTGAAAGGGGCAATGGCTACACCTTC,CSVERGNGYTF
.,TRBV30,TRBJ1-3,TRBD1,TGTGCCTGGAGACCAGGGGGCTCTGGAAACACCATATATTTT,CAWRPGGSGNTIYF
.,TRBV6-1,TRBJ2-3,.,TGTGCCAGCAGTGGGGCGAGAGTTGGGTCAGATACGCAGTATTTT,CASSGARVGSDTQYF
.,TRBV6-5,TRBJ2-5,.,TGTGCCAGCAGTTCCTCGGAAGCAGGGGAAGAGACCCAGTACTTC,CASSSSEAGEETQYF
.,TRBV6-1,TRBJ2-5,.,TGTGCCAGCAGTTTGGACAGCGACCTTCCCCAGTACTTC,CASSLDSDLPQYF
.,TRBV5-1,TRBJ2-5,TRBD2,TGCGCCAGCAGCTTGGCAGCGAGGGGAGCGGGATTCCAAGAGACCCAGTACTTC,CASSLAARGAGFQETQYF
.,TRBV29-1,TRBJ1-2,.,TGCAGCGTTAGTGACGGCAATAACTATGGCTACACCTTC,CSVSDGNNYGYTF
once,TRBV4-2,TRBJ2-3,.,TGTGCCAGCAGCCAACGTACTACCTTTGACACAGATACGCAGTATTTT,CASSQRTTFDTDTQYF
.,TRBV2,TRBJ1-6,.,TGTGCCAGCAGCGCCCTTCGGTCCCCGAATTCACCCCTCCACTTT,CASSALRSPNSPLHF
.,TRBV20-1,TRBJ1-4,.,TGCAGTGCTGTGACGGTTGAAAAACTGTTTTTT,CSAVTVEKLFF
.,TRBV9,TRBJ1-1,.,TGTGCCAGCAGCACCCGGACAGACCGCACTGAAGCTTTCTTT,CASSTRTDRTEAFF
.,TRBV6-9,TRBJ1-2,.,TGTGCCAGCAGCAGGGAAGGAGGCTACACCTTC,CASSREGGYTF
.,TRBV30,TRBJ1-6,.,TGTGCCTGGAGTGCGGATTCACCCCTCCACTTT,CAWSADSPLHF
.,TRBV6-4,TRBJ2-7,.,TGTGCCAGCAGTGACCACCCGGGGCAGATGCGCTACGAGCAGTACTTC,CASSDHPGQMRYEQYF
.,TRBV5-1,TRBJ2-4,TRBD2,TGCGCCAGCACTAGCGGGCCTAAAAACATTCAGTACTTC,CASTSGPKNIQYF
.,TRBV5-6,TRBJ1-3,.,TGTGCCAGCAGCTTACAGGCGGCCACCATATATTTT,CASSLQAATIYF
.,TRBV5-5,TRBJ1-5,.,TGTGCCAGCAGCTTAGGGAGGAAGGGTGATCAGCCCCAGCATTTT,CASSLGRKGDQPQHF